What follows are 4 T cell receptor beta chains derived from one specimen sequenced in a study of T-cell memory formation after mild COVID-19. A single record per CDR3 protein comes from TCRdb applying MiXCR to the 5' RACE reads. The sample lists around 300,000 distinct CDR3 sequences, about 13% occurring once. The sample consisted of PBMCs or a T cell subset sorted from them (not recorded which). The origin of the receptors is a man aged 18 to 35 who had mild COVID-19 (a few samples of this study predate the infection). Cell type and time point are not known.

Many counts were recorded for this clonotype. This sequence joins TRBV2 and TRBJ2-5; D may correspond to TRBD1 or TRBD2 (5 bases each). Trimming removed 9 bases at V and 3 bases at J, with 8 bases between. The CDR3 runs to 11 residues. From germline, CDR1 is SNHLY and CDR2 FYNNEI. The CDR3 sequence: CASRGEETQYF. The CDR3 DNA reads TGTGCCAGTAGAGGGGAAGAGACCCAGTACTTC.

The rearrangement links TRBV12-3 or TRBV12-4 to TRBJ2-3; D remains unclear. Trimming removed 11 bases at V and 5 bases at J, with 17 bases between. The CDR3 contains 13 residues. CDR3 sequence reads: CALKDANGDTQYF. The CDR3 DNA follows: TGTGCCCTCAAGGACGCTAACGGAGATACGCAGTATTTT.

This clonotype has a handful of counts. The chain employs TRBV2 and TRBJ2-7; D gene unclear. V was cut by 2 bases and J by 5 bases, with 13 bases left in between. The CDR3 runs to 14 residues. Germline CDR1 is SNHLY and CDR2 is FYNNEI. The CDR3 DNA is TGTGCCAGCAGTGAACCCCAGGATAACCACGAGCAGTACTTC. This gives the protein CASSEPQDNHEQYF. Drawing the rest from reference TRBV2 and TRBJ2-7, the complete variable domain is EPEVTQTPSHQVTQMGQEVILRCVPISNHLYFYWYRQILGQKVEFLVSFYNNEISEKSEIFDDQFSVERPDGSNFTLKIRSTKLEDSAMYFCASSEPQDNHEQYFGPGTRLTVT.

This clonotype came up a few times. The V and J genes are TRBV28 and TRBJ2-7, with a tentative D call TRBD1 (6 bases). The length of the CDR3 is 16 residues. Germline CDR1 and CDR2: MDHEN and SYDVKM. With 7 bases removed from V and 0 bases from J, the gap between germline ends came to 19 bases. CDR3 sequence reads: CASNPTSDRSSYEQYV. CDR3 bases: TGTGCCAGCAACCCGACCTCGGACAGAAGCTCCTACGAGCAGTACGTC.